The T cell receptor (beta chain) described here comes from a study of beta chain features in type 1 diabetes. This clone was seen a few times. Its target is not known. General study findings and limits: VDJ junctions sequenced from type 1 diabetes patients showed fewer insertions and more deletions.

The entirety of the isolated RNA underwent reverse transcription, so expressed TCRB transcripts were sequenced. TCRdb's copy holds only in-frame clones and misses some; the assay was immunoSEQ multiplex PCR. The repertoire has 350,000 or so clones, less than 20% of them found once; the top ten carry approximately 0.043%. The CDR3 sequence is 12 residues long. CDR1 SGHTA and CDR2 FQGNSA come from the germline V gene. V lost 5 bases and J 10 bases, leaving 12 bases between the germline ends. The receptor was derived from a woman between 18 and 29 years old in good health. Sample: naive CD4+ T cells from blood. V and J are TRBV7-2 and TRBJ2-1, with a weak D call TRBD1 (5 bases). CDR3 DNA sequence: TGTGCCAGCAGCCGCCAGGGATTCGAGCAGTTCTTC. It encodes CASSRQGFEQFF.